The rows below give T cell receptor beta chains drawn from one sample of a study of shared clonotypes between healthy human individuals. Sequencing used immunoSEQ multiplex PCR; TCRdb keeps in-frame clones, though not all of them. The table shows around 1.9 million clones, with around 95% occurring only once. The sequencing input was naive CD8+ T cells from PBMCs. The receptor source for this set is a man younger than 35 in good health. Some clones in this sample may be carry-over from other donors' samples. Both conserved end residues are part of each CDR3. A D gene is named only where the DNA matches it firmly. Not every row has a clone size; where given, it reads once, few, many or a size class.

DNA: TGTGCCAGCAGCCCGCTGGTGGGGGGCATAAGCAATGAGCAGTTCTTC; CDR3: CASSPLVGGISNEQFF; D: NA; size: NA; J: TRBJ2-1; V: TRBV7-3
DNA: TGCGCCAGCAGGGGGCCGGATGAAAAACTGTTTTTT; CDR3: CASRGPDEKLFF; D: NA; size: NA; J: TRBJ1-4; V: TRBV4-1
DNA: TGTGCCAGCAGCGTCTGGCGGGAGTCGGACGAGCAGTACTTC; CDR3: CASSVWRESDEQYF; D: TRBD2; size: NA; J: TRBJ2-7; V: TRBV5-5
DNA: TGTGCCACCAGCAGCAGATGGGCCGCCCCGGGACAGTCCTCGGAGCAGTACTTC; CDR3: CATSSRWAAPGQSSEQYF; D: TRBD1; size: NA; J: TRBJ2-7; V: TRBV15
DNA: TGTGCCAGCAGCTTTGGTAGGACGGCCTACGAGCAGTACTTC; CDR3: CASSFGRTAYEQYF; D: NA; size: NA; J: TRBJ2-7; V: TRBV27
DNA: TGTGCCAGCAGTTTACAACCCCGCCCCCTAGCGGGAGCCAAAAACATTCAGTACTTC; CDR3: CASSLQPRPLAGAKNIQYF; D: TRBD2; size: NA; J: TRBJ2-4; V: TRBV28
DNA: TGTGCCAGTAGTATAGATCGAGGAGCCAAAAACATTCAGTACTTC; CDR3: CASSIDRGAKNIQYF; D: NA; size: NA; J: TRBJ2-4; V: TRBV19
DNA: TGTGCCAGCAGCTCGGCGGGAATCACCTACAATGAGCAGTTCTTC; CDR3: CASSSAGITYNEQFF; D: NA; size: NA; J: TRBJ2-1; V: TRBV7-9
DNA: TGTGCCAGCAGCTCCTCTAGCGGGTCGTCCCCCGGGGAGCTGTTTTTT; CDR3: CASSSSSGSSPGELFF; D: TRBD2; size: few; J: TRBJ2-2; V: TRBV7-6
DNA: TGCAGCGGCCGGATAAGCTATGAGCAGTTCTTC; CDR3: CSGRISYEQFF; D: NA; size: NA; J: TRBJ2-1; V: TRBV29-1
DNA: TGTGCCAGCAGCGGTGGCGGGCTTGGGGAGGAGCTGTTTTTT; CDR3: CASSGGGLGEELFF; D: NA; size: once; J: TRBJ2-2; V: TRBV9
DNA: TGTGCCAGCAGTTACTCCGCACAATCCTACGAGCAGTACTTC; CDR3: CASSYSAQSYEQYF; D: NA; size: NA; J: TRBJ2-7; V: TRBV6-5
DNA: TGCGCCAGCAGCACCGATGACAGGGTGTACGAGCAGTACTTC; CDR3: CASSTDDRVYEQYF; D: TRBD1; size: few; J: TRBJ2-7; V: TRBV5-1
DNA: TGTGCCAGCAGCTTATATGACAGGGCCGGTAAAGAGACCCAGTACTTC; CDR3: CASSLYDRAGKETQYF; D: TRBD1; size: once; J: TRBJ2-5; V: TRBV11-2
DNA: TGCGCCAGCAGCTTGGAAATGACAGGGTCCCTCCCAGATACGCAGTATTTT; CDR3: CASSLEMTGSLPDTQYF; D: TRBD1; size: NA; J: TRBJ2-3; V: TRBV5-1
DNA: TGCAGCGTTGATTCTGGACAGGCTTCCCACGAGCAGTACTTC; CDR3: CSVDSGQASHEQYF; D: TRBD1; size: NA; J: TRBJ2-7; V: TRBV29-1
DNA: TGTGCCAGCGGGGGCCTTAGCTCCTACGAGCAGTACTTC; CDR3: CASGGLSSYEQYF; D: NA; size: NA; J: TRBJ2-7; V: TRBV2
DNA: TGTGCCACCAGCGGACTAGCGGATTTTGGCGAGCAGTACTTC; CDR3: CATSGLADFGEQYF; D: TRBD2; size: NA; J: TRBJ2-7; V: TRBV15
DNA: TGCGCCAGTCATTATCGACAAAGCTCCTACGAGCAGTACTTC; CDR3: CASHYRQSSYEQYF; D: NA; size: NA; J: TRBJ2-7; V: TRBV10-1
DNA: TGTGCCAGCGGACTAGCGGGATCGGGTGAGCAGTTCTTC; CDR3: CASGLAGSGEQFF; D: TRBD2; size: NA; J: TRBJ2-1; V: TRBV7-6
DNA: TGTGCCAGCAGCCCAGGTCCCGATGGCTACACCTTC; CDR3: CASSPGPDGYTF; D: NA; size: NA; J: TRBJ1-2; V: TRBV11-2
DNA: TGTGCCAGCAGCTTCTCCCCGTCGGGTAGCAATGAGCAGTTCTTC; CDR3: CASSFSPSGSNEQFF; D: NA; size: NA; J: TRBJ2-1; V: TRBV7-9
DNA: TGTGCCATCAGTGAGTCGACAGGGGCTGGAAACACCATATATTTT; CDR3: CAISESTGAGNTIYF; D: TRBD1; size: NA; J: TRBJ1-3; V: TRBV10-3
DNA: TGTGCCATCAGTGAGGCTATAGACTACCGGGATACGCAGTATTTT; CDR3: CAISEAIDYRDTQYF; D: NA; size: NA; J: TRBJ2-3; V: TRBV10-3
DNA: TGTGCCAGCAGATTCCGGGGCTACAATCAGCCCCAGCATTTT; CDR3: CASRFRGYNQPQHF; D: NA; size: NA; J: TRBJ1-5; V: TRBV28
DNA: TGTGCCAGCTCGCAAGCAGGGGGCTTCGAAGCAAGCAATCAGCCCCAGCATTTT; CDR3: CASSQAGGFEASNQPQHF; D: TRBD1; size: NA; J: TRBJ1-5; V: TRBV18
DNA: TGTGCCAGCAGACTTCTAGGGGGGGAGACCCAGTACTTC; CDR3: CASRLLGGETQYF; D: NA; size: NA; J: TRBJ2-5; V: TRBV7-2
DNA: TGTGCCACCAGCAGTAGGGGTACGAACACTGAAGCTTTCTTT; CDR3: CATSSRGTNTEAFF; D: NA; size: NA; J: TRBJ1-1; V: TRBV15
DNA: TGTGCCAGCAGTGATCCGCTGGATGAGCAGTTCTTC; CDR3: CASSDPLDEQFF; D: NA; size: NA; J: TRBJ2-1; V: TRBV2
DNA: TGTGCCAGCAGCGTAGTGCCTAGCGGGAAGCAAGAGACCCAGTACTTC; CDR3: CASSVVPSGKQETQYF; D: TRBD2; size: NA; J: TRBJ2-5; V: TRBV9
DNA: TGTGCCAGCAGCTTAGGGACAGTTAAGTACGAGCAGTACTTC; CDR3: CASSLGTVKYEQYF; D: NA; size: NA; J: TRBJ2-7; V: TRBV11-2
DNA: TGTGCCAGCAGTTCCGCGGAGAACCAAGAGACCCAGTACTTC; CDR3: CASSSAENQETQYF; D: NA; size: once; J: TRBJ2-5; V: TRBV7-9
DNA: TGTGCCAGCAGTGAAAAGACAGTAGGCCTTCTTAGCTCCTACAATGAGCAGTTCTTC; CDR3: CASSEKTVGLLSSYNEQFF; D: NA; size: NA; J: TRBJ2-1; V: TRBV6-1
DNA: TGTGCCAGCAGTGCGGGGGGTTCTTTGAACACTGAAGCTTTCTTT; CDR3: CASSAGGSLNTEAFF; D: NA; size: NA; J: TRBJ1-1; V: TRBV25-1
DNA: TGTGCCAGCAGCTTATGGCCCGGGGAGCTGTTTTTT; CDR3: CASSLWPGELFF; D: NA; size: NA; J: TRBJ2-2; V: TRBV7-9
DNA: TGTGCCATCAGGGAGTGGGACAGGGAGCAGTACTTC; CDR3: CAIREWDREQYF; D: TRBD1; size: NA; J: TRBJ2-7; V: TRBV10-3
DNA: TGTGCCACCAGCAACACCGGGGAGCTGTTTTTT; CDR3: CATSNTGELFF; D: NA; size: NA; J: TRBJ2-2; V: TRBV15
DNA: TGTGCCAGCAGTGAATGGGTGGGAGTCGGCACCGGGGAGCTGTTTTTT; CDR3: CASSEWVGVGTGELFF; D: NA; size: NA; J: TRBJ2-2; V: TRBV6-1
DNA: TGTGCCAGCAGCGGATGGACAGGGCCGAACACCGGGGAGCTGTTTTTT; CDR3: CASSGWTGPNTGELFF; D: TRBD1; size: NA; J: TRBJ2-2; V: TRBV9
DNA: TGTGCCAGCAGTCCCGGGCGGACGGGGGCTCAGCCCCAGCATTTT; CDR3: CASSPGRTGAQPQHF; D: NA; size: NA; J: TRBJ1-5; V: TRBV6-6
DNA: TGCGCCAGCAGCCAAGATCCCTACTTGACAGGGTTTAACACCATATATTTT; CDR3: CASSQDPYLTGFNTIYF; D: TRBD1; size: NA; J: TRBJ1-3; V: TRBV4-1
DNA: TGTGCCAGCAGTCCCTCCCCCGGGGGTCCCGGGGAGCTGTTTTTT; CDR3: CASSPSPGGPGELFF; D: NA; size: NA; J: TRBJ2-2; V: TRBV27
DNA: TGCGCCAGCAGCCAAGTTAGTAGCGGGGGGGTTGATGAGCAGTTCTTC; CDR3: CASSQVSSGGVDEQFF; D: TRBD2; size: once; J: TRBJ2-1; V: TRBV4-1
DNA: TGTGCCAGCAGTGAAGAAAGGCAGGTCCCCGGCGAGCAGTACTTC; CDR3: CASSEERQVPGEQYF; D: NA; size: NA; J: TRBJ2-7; V: TRBV6-1
DNA: TGTGCCAGCAGCACTAGCGGGATTTACAATGAGCAGTTCTTC; CDR3: CASSTSGIYNEQFF; D: TRBD2; size: NA; J: TRBJ2-1; V: TRBV7-6
DNA: TGTGCCAGCAGTTTATCGAGGGCGGGGATCCACTACGAGCAGTACTTC; CDR3: CASSLSRAGIHYEQYF; D: NA; size: NA; J: TRBJ2-7; V: TRBV27
DNA: TGTGCCAGCAGCTTGGTGTCAGCCCAAGAGACCCAGTACTTC; CDR3: CASSLVSAQETQYF; D: NA; size: NA; J: TRBJ2-5; V: TRBV5-6
DNA: TGTGCCAGCAGCGTAGAGGGTTCATCTGGAAACACCATATATTTT; CDR3: CASSVEGSSGNTIYF; D: NA; size: NA; J: TRBJ1-3; V: TRBV9
DNA: TGTGCCAGCAGCTTAGCCGACAGGGGGCTTGGCTACACCTTC; CDR3: CASSLADRGLGYTF; D: TRBD1; size: once; J: TRBJ1-2; V: TRBV7-9
DNA: TGTGCCAGCAGTCAGAAGCCAGGGTATCGAGAGACCCAGTACTTC; CDR3: CASSQKPGYRETQYF; D: NA; size: NA; J: TRBJ2-5; V: TRBV28
DNA: TGTGCCAGTAGTATAAACGGGACAGGGAGCTCCTACGAGCAGTACTTC; CDR3: CASSINGTGSSYEQYF; D: TRBD1; size: NA; J: TRBJ2-7; V: TRBV19
DNA: TGTGCCAGCAGCCCCCGGTTCGCAGGGGAGAAAAACGAGCAGTACTTC; CDR3: CASSPRFAGEKNEQYF; D: NA; size: NA; J: TRBJ2-7; V: TRBV9
DNA: TGTGCCAGCACCCTTGGCACAGTTTATGGCTACACCTTC; CDR3: CASTLGTVYGYTF; D: NA; size: NA; J: TRBJ1-2; V: TRBV5-6
DNA: TGTGCCAGCAGCGCTAGTGGACTAGTTCGCGAGCAGTTCTTC; CDR3: CASSASGLVREQFF; D: TRBD2; size: NA; J: TRBJ2-1; V: TRBV7-9
DNA: TGCAGCGTTTCCGGCGTAGCGGGGGAGTCTTTTTACGAGCAGTACTTC; CDR3: CSVSGVAGESFYEQYF; D: TRBD2; size: once; J: TRBJ2-7; V: TRBV29-1